Shown below are 30 T cell receptor beta chains from a single sample sequenced in a study of blood T cell repertoires in COVID-19. The table came from immunoSEQ multiplex PCR; TCRdb's copy has only in-frame clones and leaves some out. The sample holds some 200,000 clones, 75% to 90% seen once. The material sequenced was peripheral blood. These receptors originate from a woman in her 70s with COVID-19, enrolled during active disease.

This clone occurred once. This chain uses TRBV28 with TRBJ1-5, with 7 bases that match TRBD1. Germline CDR1 reads MDHEN; CDR2 reads SYDVKM. V lost 2 bases, J lost 4 bases, and 5 bases stayed unmatched. The CDR3 runs 15 residues. CDR3 DNA sequence: TGTGCCAGCAGTTTAGGAGGCAGGGGGAATCAGCCCCAGCATTTT. Protein sequence: CASSLGGRGNQPQHF.

This chain links TRBV2 with TRBJ1-2; tentatively, D is TRBD1 (6 bases). CDR1 is SNHLY and CDR2 is FYNNEI in the germline V gene. The CDR3 is made up of 11 amino acids. The V end lost 10 bases, the J end lost 4 bases, and 10 bases lay between the germline ends. In DNA, the CDR3 is TGTGCCACGGGGGGCTTCTATGGCTACACCTTC. It specifies CATGGFYGYTF.

The chain carries TRBV3-1 (or the pseudogene TRBV3-2) and TRBJ1-5; 8 bases agree with TRBD1. Per germline, CDR1 LGHDT and CDR2 YNNKEL (reference sequence). The CDR3 spans 15 residues. V lost 4 bases and J lost 4; bases outside the gene matches: 6. CDR3 in amino acids: CASSLGTGANQPQHF. Written as DNA, the CDR3 is TGTGCCAGCAGCCTCGGGACAGGAGCTAATCAGCCCCAGCATTTT.

V gene TRBV4-1 combines with J gene TRBJ2-3; perhaps TRBD2 as D (5 bases). The CDR3 loop spans 14 amino acids. CDR1 MGHRA and CDR2 YSYEKL come from the germline V gene. Trimming cost V 8 bases and J 4 bases, with 16 bases left between them. The chain's CDR3 is CASERRGGADTQYF. The CDR3 DNA sequence: TGCGCCAGCGAACGCCGTGGAGGTGCAGATACGCAGTATTTT.

DNA of the CDR3: TGTGCCAGCACCCTCGGGGGGATCTATTCACCCCTCCACTTT. This encodes CASTLGGIYSPLHF. This rearrangement joins TRBV7-2 to TRBJ1-6; possibly TRBD1 for D (5 bases). This CDR3 is built from 14 residues. CDR1 is SGHTA, CDR2 FQGNSA, per germline. V was pared by 7 bases and J by 8 bases, with 15 bases between.

The chain joins TRBV27 to TRBJ2-1, with 9 nucleotides matching TRBD2. The CDR3 length is 17 residues. Trimming cost V 7 bases and J 10 bases; bases outside gene matches: 20. CDR1 and CDR2 (germline): MNHEY, SMNVEV (reference sequence). The CDR3 DNA is TGTGCCAGCACTCCCTTAAAAGCGGGAGGCCTCTTACAAGAGCAGTTCTTC. Protein: CASTPLKAGGLLQEQFF.

The DNA of the CDR3 is TGTGCCAGCAACCAAAGGACTAGCGGGAGCTTGGAGCAGTTCTTC. This encodes CASNQRTSGSLEQFF. J is TRBJ2-1 and V is TRBV5-6; 13 positions agree with TRBD2. Per the germline V gene, CDR1 is SGHDT and CDR2 is YYEEEE. Trimming took 6 bases from V and 10 from J; bases not matched to a gene: 10. This CDR3 is built from 15 residues.

This clone was observed a handful of times. The chain carries TRBV5-1 and TRBJ2-7, with a tentative D call TRBD1 (5 bases). Germline CDR1 and CDR2: SGHRS and YFSETQ. The CDR3 length is 13 residues. V dropped 2 bases and J dropped 4 bases, with 10 bases sitting between them. For the CDR3, the DNA is TGCGCCAGCAGCTTACCAGGGAAGTACGAGCAGTACTTC. The encoded protein is CASSLPGKYEQYF. Complete variable domain (other parts from reference TRBV5-1 and TRBJ2-7): KAGVTQTPRYLIKTRGQQVTLSCSPISGHRSVSWYQQTPGQGLQFLFEYFSETQRNKGNFPGRFSGRQFSNSRSEMNVSTLELGDSALYLCASSLPGKYEQYFGPGTRLTVT.

The chain carries TRBV19 and TRBJ1-1, with TRBD1 matching over 7 bases. From germline, CDR1 is LNHDA and CDR2 SQIVND (reference sequence). There are 16 residues in the CDR3. The trim removed 2 bases at V and 1 base at J, leaving 7 bases unmatched. CDR3 in amino acids: CASSILPGGGNTEAFF. The DNA of the CDR3 is TGTGCCAGTAGTATACTCCCAGGGGGAGGGAACACTGAAGCTTTCTTT. Full variable domain (rest looked up from reference TRBV19 and TRBJ1-1): DGGITQSPKYLFRKEGQNVTLSCEQNLNHDAMYWYRQDPGQGLRLIYYSQIVNDFQKGDIAEGYSVSREKKESFPLTVTSAQKNPTAFYLCASSILPGGGNTEAFFGQGTRLTVV.

The rearrangement links TRBV4-1 to TRBJ1-6; 7 nucleotides match TRBD1. Looked up from germline, CDR1 is MGHRA and CDR2 is YSYEKL. V lost 4 bases and J lost 7; bases outside the gene matches: 4. This CDR3 is 14 amino acids long. In DNA form, the CDR3 reads TGCGCCAGCAGCCGGACAGGCGACAATTCACCCCTCCACTTT. Translated: CASSRTGDNSPLHF.

V and J are TRBV7-2 and TRBJ1-1; the match to TRBD1 covers 8 bases. V was clipped by 6 bases and J by 5 bases; unmatched bases: 8. Germline loops: CDR1 SGHTA, CDR2 FQGNSA. The CDR3 has 14 amino acids. The CDR3 reads CASRPGGVGTEAFF. The CDR3 DNA is TGTGCCAGCAGGCCAGGGGGCGTTGGGACTGAAGCTTTCTTT.

CDR3 sequence (DNA): TGTGCCAGCAGCCAGGGGGTGGGGCTCAACAATGAGCAGTTCTTC. Protein product: CASSQGVGLNNEQFF. The rearrangement uses TRBV9 and TRBJ2-1, with 7 bases fitting TRBD1. The V and J ends lost 4 bases and 5 bases, in that order; junction bases with no gene match: 9. This CDR3 region has 15 residues. Germline lookup yields CDR1 SGDLS and CDR2 YYNGEE.

This clone has a single count. The V gene is TRBV18, the J gene TRBJ2-5; D is ambiguous. V lost 0 bases and J 2 bases, leaving 4 bases between the germline ends. Germline V CDR1 and CDR2: KGHSH, LQKENI. This CDR3 is 13 amino acids long. As DNA, the CDR3 is TGTGCCAGCTCACCACCTTCACAAGAGACCCAGTACTTC. This codes for CASSPPSQETQYF.

The V gene is TRBV5-6, the J gene TRBJ2-3; TRBD2 aligns across 9 bases. CDR3 length: 15 amino acids. V was pared by 3 bases and J by 1 base, with 3 bases of the junction left unmatched. CDR1 and CDR2 (germline): SGHDT, YYEEEE. The CDR3 sequence is CASSSRTSGTDTQYF. CDR3 DNA: TGTGCCAGCAGCTCAAGGACTAGCGGCACAGATACGCAGTATTTT.

The chain recombines TRBV7-2 with TRBJ1-1; D may be TRBD1 (5 bases). The germline V and J ends were trimmed by 1 base and 5 bases, with 11 bases remaining between them. Germline V gene data show CDR1 as SGHTA and CDR2 as FQGNSA. This CDR3 is 14 amino acids long. The CDR3 coding sequence is TGTGCCAGCAGCTTAGGGGGCTCGCGAACTGAAGCTTTCTTT. This gives the protein CASSLGGSRTEAFF.

The genes are TRBV7-2 and TRBJ1-2; 8 nucleotides match TRBD1. Germline V CDR1 and CDR2: SGHTA, FQGNSA. The CDR3 has 16 residues. V trimming: 5 bases; J trimming: 2 bases; junction bases outside the gene matches: 10. As DNA, the CDR3 is TGTGCCAGCAGCCCGGGGACAGGTCAGGGGAACTATGGCTACACCTTC. Amino acid sequence: CASSPGTGQGNYGYTF.

The chain couples TRBV28 to TRBJ1-5; D possibly corresponds to TRBD1 (5 bases). The CDR3 extends over 14 amino acids. V was clipped by 7 bases and J by 3 bases, with 13 bases between them. Germline loops: CDR1 MDHEN, CDR2 SYDVKM. As DNA, the CDR3 is TGTGCCAGCACTTGGGGACTCGTCAATCAGCCCCAGCATTTT. Translating it yields CASTWGLVNQPQHF.

The gene calls are TRBV6-5 and TRBJ2-3, with D perhaps TRBD2 (6 bases). The CDR3 contains 13 residues. Trimming took 6 bases from V and 7 from J, leaving 14 bases between them. CDR1 MNHEY and CDR2 SVGAGI come from the germline V gene. This chain's CDR3 is CASRFRLEHTQYF. The DNA for the CDR3 is TGTGCCAGCAGATTTAGACTAGAGCATACGCAGTATTTT.

This chain uses TRBV28 with TRBJ1-2; D ambiguous. The V end lost 6 bases, the J end lost 0 bases, and 14 bases lay between the germline ends. CDR3 length equals 15 residues. Germline CDR1 and CDR2: MDHEN and SYDVKM. In DNA, the CDR3 is TGTGCCAGCAGGCCCAGTTTCGGGGCTAACTATGGCTACACCTTC. Encoded protein: CASRPSFGANYGYTF.

This clone was observed a single time. This chain links TRBV6-5 with TRBJ1-5, with D tentatively TRBD1 (5 bases). Germline assignment: CDR1 MNHEY and CDR2 SVGAGI. V lost 8 bases and J 1 base, leaving 12 bases between the germline ends. The CDR3 consists of 14 residues. As DNA, the CDR3 is TGTGCCAGCCTTCTCGGGGGAAGCAATCAGCCCCAGCATTTT. This encodes CASLLGGSNQPQHF.

The V call is TRBV28, the J call TRBJ2-1, with 15 bases lining up with TRBD2. CDR1 and CDR2 from the germline V gene are MDHEN and SYDVKM. After removal of 4 bases from V and 10 bases from J, the junction contained 8 bases not matched to a gene. CDR3 size: 16 residues. CDR3 in amino acids: CASSSPGLAGGREQFF. CDR3 DNA sequence: TGTGCCAGCAGTTCCCCCGGACTAGCGGGAGGGAGAGAGCAGTTCTTC. The full variable domain, rest sourced from reference TRBV28 and TRBJ2-1, is DVKVTQSSRYLVKRTGEKVFLECVQDMDHENMFWYRQDPGLGLRLIYFSYDVKMKEKGDIPEGYSVSREKKERFSLILESASTNQTSMYLCASSSPGLAGGREQFFGPGTRLTVL.

The count of this clone is one. The rearrangement uses TRBV6-5 and TRBJ2-5, with 10 bases lining up with TRBD2. J lost 5 bases, V lost 6 bases, and 6 bases had no gene match. Germline V CDR1 and CDR2: MNHEY, SVGAGI. The CDR3 has 14 amino acids. CDR3 coding DNA: TGTGCCAGCAGGCAAGCGGGAGGGCCCGAGACCCAGTACTTC. This translates into CASRQAGGPETQYF.

This clone was counted a single time. The rearrangement uses TRBV6-2 or TRBV6-3 and TRBJ2-3, with 12 bases aligning to TRBD2. The CDR3 is 17 residues long. Germline values: CDR1 MNHEY, CDR2 SVGEGT. The trim removed 3 bases at V and 4 bases at J, leaving 8 bases unmatched. CDR3 amino acids: CASSYILAGGHSDTQYF. The CDR3 DNA reads TGTGCCAGCAGTTATATACTAGCGGGAGGACACTCAGATACGCAGTATTTT.

The chain carries TRBV7-8 and TRBJ1-1; tentatively, D is TRBD1 (6 bases). The germline V gene has CDR1 SGHVS and CDR2 FQNEAQ. The CDR3 consists of 13 residues. V was trimmed by 4 bases and J by 3 bases, leaving 9 bases between them. CDR3 in DNA: TGTGCCAGCAGCTGGAACAGGGACACTGAAGCTTTCTTT. This encodes CASSWNRDTEAFF.

The rearrangement joins TRBV10-3 to TRBJ2-7; 8 bases line up with TRBD2. Germline V gene data show CDR1 as ENHRY and CDR2 as SYGVKD. V lost 2 bases, J lost 4 bases, and 7 bases stayed unmatched. This CDR3 has 15 amino acids. In DNA form, the CDR3 reads TGTGCCATCAGTGAGGGTGGCGGGAGGATATACGAGCAGTACTTC. Amino acids: CAISEGGGRIYEQYF.

This chain links TRBV30 with TRBJ2-1, with TRBD2 matching 14 bases. This CDR3 is built from 17 residues. V trimming: 5 bases; J trimming: 6 bases; junction bases outside the gene matches: 12. CDR1 and CDR2 (germline): GTSNPN, SVGIG (reference sequence). CDR3: CAWGKGTSGSPRNEQFF. The CDR3, as DNA: TGTGCCTGGGGTAAGGGGACTAGCGGGAGCCCCCGCAATGAGCAGTTCTTC.

This clone has just one count. This rearrangement joins TRBV24-1 to TRBJ1-2; D is perhaps TRBD1 (6 bases). CDR1 is KGHDR and CDR2 is SFDVKD in the germline V gene. V was trimmed by 4 bases and J by 4 bases, leaving 15 bases between them. This CDR3 contains 15 residues. The CDR3 region has the DNA TGTGCCACCAGTGACCCCAACAGGGCCCCCTATGGCTACACCTTC. This codes for CATSDPNRAPYGYTF.

The chain uses TRBV18 and TRBJ1-1; 10 bases align to TRBD1. The ends lost 5 bases at V and 5 bases at J; junction bases unmatched: 20. Germline CDR1 reads KGHSH; CDR2 reads LQKENI. The CDR3 is made up of 19 amino acids. The CDR3 loop reads CASSRRPRDRGERETEAFF. The CDR3 DNA is TGTGCCAGCTCAAGACGACCCCGGGACAGGGGTGAGAGAGAGACTGAAGCTTTCTTT. The full variable domain, rest sourced from reference TRBV18 and TRBJ1-1, is NAGVMQNPRHLVRRRGQEARLRCSPMKGHSHVYWYRQLPEEGLKFMVYLQKENIIDESGMPKERFSAEFPKEGPSILRIQQVVRGDSAAYFCASSRRPRDRGERETEAFFGQGTRLTVV.

In its sample, this clone was seen a few times. V gene TRBV10-2 combines with J gene TRBJ1-3; D uncertain. Deletions cut 2 bases from V and 1 base from J, with 6 bases between. Germline V gene sequence: CDR1 WSHSY, CDR2 SAAADI. This CDR3 is built from 14 residues. The CDR3 nucleotides are TGCGCCAGCAGTGAGGCGGGGTCTGGAAACACCATATATTTT. Translated: CASSEAGSGNTIYF.

The gene calls are TRBV7-9 and TRBJ2-2; D gene ambiguous. Trimming pared 2 bases from V and 9 bases from J, leaving 4 bases between. Germline assignment: CDR1 SEHNR and CDR2 FQNEAQ (reference sequence). There are 11 residues in the CDR3. The CDR3 sequence: CASSLNRELFF. The DNA of the CDR3 is TGTGCCAGCAGCTTAAATAGGGAGCTGTTTTTT.